This T cell receptor beta chain was identified in a study of T cell repertoires in cytomegalovirus infection. Germline lookup yields CDR1 MNHEY and CDR2 SMNVEV (reference sequence). Between the trimmed V and J ends, which lost 4 bases and 5 bases, there was a span of 14 bases. The CDR3 covers 14 residues. TCRdb processed the reads anew with MiXCR; each CDR3 protein has one entry. The sample contains 200,000 to 300,000 distinct CDR3 sequences, around 13% of which appear only once. About this clonotype: Its cognate antigen is unknown.

Study conclusions and caveats: Summed frequency of shared TCR beta families picked out CMV carriers who also had the relevant HLA.

The sample was PBMCs. The chain combines TRBV27 with TRBJ1-2; D unclear. The TCR comes from a human donor in good health (CMV status not recorded). Some clones in this sample may be carry-over from other donors' samples. The CDR3 here is CASSSPNQMYGYTF. CDR3 in DNA: TGTGCCAGCAGTTCTCCCAATCAGATGTATGGCTACACCTTC.